Below, one T cell receptor beta chain is given with its context. In the original workflow: Estimation of nucleated cell counts was performed using reference gene primer amplification. Sequencing was performed with immunoSEQ multiplex PCR; in TCRdb, only in-frame clones are kept and a portion is missing. The D gene and trimming were derived from the DNA, and the V and J assignments and clone size from that table. The profile shows over 250,000 clones, less than 90% of them singletons. The sample comes from a study of blood T cell repertoires in COVID-19. Study overall: The study drew acute and convalescent COVID-19 samples from the United States, Italy and Spain. The analysed material was cDNA or gDNA that came from T cells, B-cell-depleted T cells, or PBMCs.

The receptor's source is a human donor in a cohort sampled during active COVID-19. The specimen sequenced was peripheral blood.

The CDR3 loop reads CASRAGTVEAFF. CDR3 DNA: TGTGCCAGCAGGGCCGGGACAGTCGAAGCTTTCTTT. The chain has TRBV7-2 and TRBJ1-1; 7 bases agree with TRBD1. The germline V gene has CDR1 SGHTA and CDR2 FQGNSA. The CDR3 runs to 12 residues. J lost 8 bases, V lost 6 bases, and 6 bases had no gene match.